This paragraph covers one T cell receptor beta chain sequence. The V segment lost 2 bases and the J segment 4 bases; nucleotides outside the gene matches: 4. This CDR3 is built from 15 residues. Per germline, CDR1 MDHEN and CDR2 SYDVKM. The data were produced by immunoSEQ multiplex PCR, yet TCRdb's version contains in-frame clones alone and is incomplete. This sample has some 100,000 clones, with approximately 91% found just once. The data derive from a study of T cell responses to AZD1222 COVID-19 vaccine. The receptor's source is an adult in good health. The sequenced sample was peripheral blood, obtained on day 0 of AZD1222 vaccination. The rearrangement uses TRBV28 and TRBJ2-2; TRBD2 aligns across 7 bases. The CDR3 reads CASSLIGGGTGELFF. CDR3 sequence (DNA): TGTGCCAGCAGTTTAATTGGCGGGGGCACCGGGGAGCTGTTTTTT.